This TCR beta chain was documented in a study of control samples from healthy donors and cancer patients. The assay was immunoSEQ multiplex PCR, and TCRdb's table has in-frame clones only and misses some. The sample shows approximately 85,000 clones, 85% to 90% of them seen only once. The TCR was taken from a woman aged 55-69 years in good health. The specimen was blood.

CDR3 DNA: TGTGCCAGCAGCTTAGCGCGGGCCTTCCAAGAGACCCAGTACTTC. It translates to CASSLARAFQETQYF. This chain joins TRBV7-6 and TRBJ2-5; the D gene is possibly TRBD2 (5 bases). Per the germline V gene, CDR1 is SGHVS and CDR2 is FNYEAQ. The CDR3 is 15 residues long. With 0 bases removed from V and 1 base from J, the gap between germline ends came to 9 bases.